The sequence of this T cell receptor (beta chain) was determined in a study of OX40 agonist ivuxolimab in advanced cancers. The data were produced by immunoSEQ multiplex PCR, yet TCRdb's version contains in-frame clones alone and is incomplete. The data contain some 20,000 clones, about 70% of them singletons. This CDR3 has 17 amino acids. The source material was CD4+ or CD8+ T cells sorted from blood, sampled in a trial of the OX40 agonist ivuxolimab. V is TRBV12-2 and J is TRBJ1-2; the table calls TRBD1, which could not be checked here. TRBV12-2 is a documented pseudogene. This receptor was identified in an adult with an advanced solid tumor such as melanoma, head and neck, liver or kidney cancer. CDR3 nucleotides: TGTGCAAGTCGCTTAGACTCGCCCCAGGGGGCTTACTATGGCTACACCTTC. This encodes CASRLDSPQGAYYGYTF.